This T cell receptor beta chain comes out of a study of vaccination effects on CD4 cells after COVID-19. Before sequencing took place, the ViraFEST assay used viral peptide pools to expand antigen-specific CD4+ T cells. It was after nine to ten days of culture that CD4+ T cells were isolated. The person was diagnosed with PCR-confirmed SARS-CoV-2 infection between March and December 2020. Two-dose vaccination with either BNT162b2 or mRNA-1273 was given to the participants. Roughly 1.9 million PBMC per well received about 9.6 IU/ml IL-2 and around 11 ug/ml peptides in culture. This clone was seen a single time. The antigen is undetermined. Measured with immunoSEQ multiplex PCR; TCRdb has only the in-frame clones, and not every one. The table has some 17,000 clones, 76% seen once. This receptor was obtained from a human donor who had a prior SARS-CoV-2 infection. Specimen: CD4+ T cells from PBMCs cultured with SARS-CoV-2 spike peptides, collected after COVID-19 vaccination.

The CDR3 DNA is TGCGCCAGCAGCTTACAGGGGGCGAACACTGAAGCTTTCTTT. Protein product: CASSLQGANTEAFF. This chain joins TRBV5-1 and TRBJ1-1; 9 nucleotides align to TRBD1. Germline assignment: CDR1 SGHRS and CDR2 YFSETQ. CDR3 length: 14 amino acids. J gave up 1 base and V 2 bases, and 0 bases lay outside the gene matches.